Listed below are T cell receptor beta chains from one sample, sequenced in a study of CD8 T cells in ankylosing spondylitis. MiXCR was run by TCRdb on the 5' RACE reads, yielding one entry per CDR3 protein. This table has 130,000 or so distinct CDR3 sequences, 7% appearing once. The source material was blood, either unsorted or a sorted T cell fraction (not recorded which). All receptors derive from a male donor with ankylosing spondylitis or in good health (not recorded which). The CDR3 runs from the conserved cysteine through the conserved F or W. The D gene is left open where the match is weak. Size tells how often a clone was seen (once, few, many) or the class of an expanded clone, and some rows leave it out.

d_call | j_call | clone_size | v_call | cdr3_aa | cdr3_nt
NA | TRBJ1-3 | many | TRBV6-6 | CASGSSGNTIYF | TGTGCCAGCGGCAGCTCTGGAAACACCATATATTTT
NA | TRBJ2-3 | many | TRBV20-1 | CSALILVGADTQYF | TGCAGTGCTCTTATACTAGTGGGCGCAGATACGCAGTATTTT
TRBD1 | TRBJ2-2 | many | TRBV12-3/TRBV12-4 | CASTTGAGELFF | TGTGCCAGCACCACAGGGGCCGGGGAGCTGTTTTTT
NA | TRBJ2-3 | many | TRBV7-2 | CASSPDSDTQYF | TGTGCCAGCAGCCCGGACTCAGATACGCAGTATTTT
NA | TRBJ2-3 | few | TRBV19 | CATGPATDTQYF | TGTGCCACCGGCCCGGCCACAGATACGCAGTATTTT
NA | TRBJ2-2 | many | TRBV5-1 | CASSPGQGELFF | TGCGCCAGCAGCCCCGGACAGGGGGAGCTGTTTTTT
NA | TRBJ2-5 | many | TRBV5-1 | CASSLRRAQETQYF | TGCGCCAGCAGCTTGCGCAGGGCCCAAGAGACCCAGTACTTC
TRBD2 | TRBJ2-1 | many | TRBV12-3/TRBV12-4 | CASRPLAGGNEQFF | TGTGCCAGCAGGCCCCTAGCGGGAGGCAATGAGCAGTTCTTC
NA | TRBJ2-1 | NA | TRBV19 | CASSIAGAWTGDEQFF | TGTGCCAGTAGTATAGCAGGGGCTTGGACTGGGGATGAGCAGTTCTTC
TRBD2 | TRBJ2-1 | many | TRBV5-1 | CASTSGGPEFF | TGCGCCAGCACCTCGGGGGGGCCGGAGTTCTTC
NA | TRBJ2-1 | many | TRBV12-3/TRBV12-4 | CASSTDRPYNEQFF | TGTGCCAGCAGCACAGACAGGCCCTACAATGAGCAGTTCTTC
NA | TRBJ2-5 | NA | TRBV3-1 | CASSQESRETQYF | TGTGCCAGCAGCCAAGAGTCCCGAGAGACCCAGTACTTC
NA | TRBJ1-5 | many | TRBV19 | CASSIRAAYSNQPQHF | TGTGCCAGTAGTATAAGGGCGGCATATAGCAATCAGCCCCAGCATTTT
TRBD1 | TRBJ1-1 | many | TRBV15 | CATSRGRGRAEAFF | TGTGCCACCAGCAGAGGGAGGGGGCGGGCTGAAGCTTTCTTT
NA | TRBJ2-1 | many | TRBV20-1 | CSARDGPGTVYNEQFF | TGCAGTGCTAGAGATGGGCCGGGGACTGTTTACAATGAGCAGTTCTTC
TRBD1 | TRBJ1-5 | NA | TRBV20-1 | CSARDPRGRGNQPQHF | TGCAGTGCTAGAGACCCCAGGGGGCGCGGCAATCAGCCCCAGCATTTT
TRBD1 | TRBJ2-6 | NA | TRBV20-1 | CSASLGTGDYSGANVLTF | TGCAGTGCTAGTTTGGGGACAGGGGACTACTCTGGGGCCAACGTCCTGACTTTC
TRBD2 | TRBJ2-3 | many | TRBV20-1 | CSASFQGLAGVSDTQYF | TGCAGTGCTAGTTTCCAGGGACTAGCGGGAGTCTCAGATACGCAGTATTTT
TRBD1 | TRBJ2-3 | many | TRBV20-1 | CSARTPGQGATDTQYF | TGCAGTGCTAGAACCCCGGGACAGGGGGCGACAGATACGCAGTATTTT
NA | TRBJ2-3 | many | TRBV6-1 | CASKSTSHLTDTQYF | TGTGCCAGCAAATCGACTAGTCATCTCACAGATACGCAGTATTTT
TRBD2 | TRBJ2-3 | many | TRBV11-2 | CASSLLPGLDVILAQYF | TGTGCCAGCAGCTTACTACCGGGACTAGATGTAATTCTGGCGCAGTATTTT
NA | TRBJ2-5 | many | TRBV20-1 | CSASGGKQETQYF | TGCAGTGCTAGTGGGGGGAAACAAGAGACCCAGTACTTC
TRBD1 | TRBJ2-7 | many | TRBV27 | CAIKMGQGAYEQYF | TGTGCCATTAAAATGGGACAGGGGGCCTACGAGCAGTACTTC
NA | TRBJ1-5 | many | TRBV12-3/TRBV12-4 | CASSLALGNQPQHF | TGTGCCAGCAGTTTAGCGCTGGGCAATCAGCCCCAGCATTTT
NA | TRBJ1-2 | many | TRBV29-1 | CSVDVAASNYGYTF | TGCAGCGTTGATGTGGCAGCCAGCAATTATGGCTACACCTTC
NA | TRBJ1-3 | NA | TRBV5-1 | CASSLPGSSGNTIYF | TGCGCCAGCAGCTTGCCGGGGAGCTCTGGAAACACCATATATTTT
TRBD1 | TRBJ1-6 | many | TRBV9 | CASTPRDSTNSPLHF | TGTGCCAGCACCCCCCGGGACAGTACGAATTCACCCCTCCACTTT
TRBD2 | TRBJ2-1 | many | TRBV20-1 | CSALGLTSGGFSYNEQFF | TGCAGTGCTCTTGGGCTGACTAGCGGGGGGTTCTCCTACAATGAGCAGTTCTTC
TRBD1 | TRBJ1-5 | NA | TRBV7-6 | CASSLGRGTNQPQHF | TGTGCCAGCAGCCTGGGCAGGGGGACGAATCAGCCCCAGCATTTT
TRBD1 | TRBJ1-1 | many | TRBV29-1 | CSVEEGDSTGRAFF | TGCAGCGTTGAAGAGGGGGACTCGACAGGGCGAGCTTTCTTT
NA | TRBJ1-2 | many | TRBV5-6 | CASSLAMNYGYTF | TGTGCCAGCAGCTTGGCCATGAACTATGGCTACACCTTC
NA | TRBJ2-1 | NA | TRBV19 | CASSPGQGRVNEQFF | TGTGCCAGTAGCCCCGGGCAGGGGAGAGTCAATGAGCAGTTCTTC
NA | TRBJ1-4 | many | TRBV2 | CASSLHLTNEKLFF | TGTGCCAGCAGTTTACACCTAACTAATGAAAAACTGTTTTTT
NA | TRBJ1-2 | many | TRBV7-2 | CASSLGTEYGYTF | TGTGCCAGCAGCTTAGGGACAGAGTATGGCTACACCTTC
NA | TRBJ1-5 | many | TRBV5-1 | CASSLGAGANQPQHF | TGCGCCAGCAGCTTGGGGGCAGGGGCTAATCAGCCCCAGCATTTT
NA | TRBJ2-3 | many | TRBV6-6 | CASTPPGTDTQYF | TGTGCCAGCACCCCCCCCGGCACAGATACGCAGTATTTT
TRBD1 | TRBJ2-1 | many | TRBV12-5 | CASGLRAGGYNEQFF | TGTGCTAGTGGTTTGAGGGCAGGGGGTTACAATGAGCAGTTCTTC
NA | TRBJ1-6 | many | TRBV19 | CASSGQPNSPLHF | TGTGCCAGTAGTGGACAGCCTAATTCACCCCTCCACTTT
TRBD2 | TRBJ2-3 | many | TRBV7-9 | CASSLRLAGVDTQYF | TGTGCCAGCAGCTTACGGCTAGCGGGAGTGGATACGCAGTATTTT
NA | TRBJ2-5 | many | TRBV20-1 | CSARPTPETQYF | TGCAGTGCTAGACCGACTCCAGAGACCCAGTACTTC
NA | TRBJ2-1 | many | TRBV10-3 | CAISDGANNEQFF | TGTGCCATCAGTGATGGGGCAAACAATGAGCAGTTCTTC
TRBD1 | TRBJ1-6 | many | TRBV5-1 | CASSLNGQGTHSPLHF | TGCGCCAGCAGCTTAAATGGACAGGGGACGCATTCACCCCTCCACTTT
NA | TRBJ2-1 | many | TRBV20-1 | CSARGRINEQFF | TGCAGTGCTAGAGGACGGATCAATGAGCAGTTCTTC
TRBD2 | TRBJ2-5 | many | TRBV20-1 | CSARVLAGSQETQYF | TGCAGTGCTAGAGTACTAGCGGGGTCCCAAGAGACCCAGTACTTC
NA | TRBJ2-3 | many | TRBV6-2/TRBV6-3 | CASSYSQSTDTQYF | TGTGCCAGCAGTTACTCGCAGAGCACAGATACGCAGTATTTT
TRBD1 | TRBJ1-5 | many | TRBV20-1 | CSATRDRAGNQPQHF | TGCAGTGCGACGAGGGACAGGGCTGGCAATCAGCCCCAGCATTTT